Following are 9 T cell receptor beta chains from one sample sequenced in a study of T cell clonality in common variable immunodeficiency. Repertoires were generated with immunoSEQ multiplex PCR, while TCRdb's copy carries only in-frame clones and drops some. Altogether 42,000 or so clones were found in the sample, and no singletons occur. Input material: peripheral blood mononuclear cells. Receptor source: a person aged 18 to 70 in good health.

This clone was seen at least ten times. The read ends 3 residues shy of where the CDR3 ends; the end is completed using the germline J gene. The V and J genes are TRBV7-9 and TRBJ1-2; perhaps TRBD1 as D (5 bases). Trimming took off 5 bases at V and 6 bases at J, with 13 bases between the two ends. The CDR3 is 13 residues long. The germline V gene encodes CDR1 SEHNR and CDR2 FQNEAQ (reference sequence). Partial CDR3 DNA: TGTGCCAGCAGCGACCGGACATTCCATGGC. It yields the protein CASSDRTFHG. The whole CDR3 sequence reads CASSDRTFHGYTF.

This clone was counted at least ten times. The read finishes 3 residues shy of the CDR3 end, and the germline J gene is used to complete it. V usage is TRBV7-2 and J usage is TRBJ1-1; no clear D gene. The germline V and J ends were trimmed by 1 base and 2 bases, with 8 bases remaining between them. Germline CDR1 reads SGHTA; CDR2 reads FQGNSA. The CDR3 is 14 amino acids. The CDR3 DNA, read in part, is TGTGCCAGCAGCTTAGACGTCAGAAACACTGAA. This encodes CASSLDVRNTE. The whole CDR3 is CASSLDVRNTEAFF.

This clone was observed at least ten times. The read terminates 3 residues ahead of where the CDR3 ends, so the germline J gene completes it. This chain links TRBV5-4 with TRBJ2-3; tentatively, D is TRBD2 (6 bases). Germline values: CDR1 SGHNT, CDR2 YYREEE (reference sequence). V lost 4 bases and J lost 2, with 11 bases in between. The CDR3 length is 14 residues. The DNA read from the CDR3 is TGTGCCAGCAGCATAGGAGGGTCCACAGATACG. This encodes CASSIGGSTDT. In full, the CDR3 is CASSIGGSTDTQYF.

This clone has at least ten counts. The observed sequence ends 3 residues before the CDR3 terminus, with the missing tail filled in from the germline J gene. V and J are TRBV7-2 and TRBJ2-7; 10 nucleotides align to TRBD1. The trim removed 5 bases at V and 5 bases at J, leaving 9 bases unmatched. There are 15 residues in the CDR3. Germline CDR1 SGHTA, CDR2 FQGNSA. The DNA read from the CDR3 is TGTGCCAGCAGCCTAGTTGGACAGGGGGTCCACGAG. Amino acids: CASSLVGQGVHE. In full, the CDR3 is CASSLVGQGVHEQYF. The entire variable domain, with the rest obtained from reference TRBV7-2 and TRBJ2-7, is as follows: GAGVSQSPSNKVTEKGKDVELRCDPISGHTALYWYRQSLGQGLEFLIYFQGNSAPDKSGLPSDRFSAERTGGSVSTLTIQRTQQEDSAVYLCASSLVGQGVHEQYFGPGTRLTVT.

Turning to this clone: The CDR3 end is not reached by the read, which stops 3 residues before it; the germline J gene fills it in. The rearrangement links TRBV5-3 to TRBJ2-7; D perhaps matches TRBD1 (6 bases). Being an ORF, TRBV5-3 has a function that is uncertain. V lost 5 bases and J 6 bases, leaving 12 bases between the germline ends. The CDR3 consists of 12 residues. The DNA read from the CDR3 is TGTGCCAGAAGACACAGGGTCCGCGAG. It translates to CARRHRVRE. The full CDR3 sequence reads CARRHRVREQYF.

This clone was counted many times. The covered CDR3 bases are TGTGCCAGCAACACGCCCTTCTACAATGAG. Protein: CASNTPFYNE. The whole CDR3 region reads CASNTPFYNEQFF. This chain links TRBV7-2 with TRBJ2-1; D gene unclear. The read comes to an end 3 residues before the CDR3 does, leaving the germline J gene to fill in the end. CDR1 SGHTA and CDR2 FQGNSA come from the germline V gene. The CDR3 is 13 amino acids. V was trimmed by 7 bases and J by 3 bases, leaving 10 bases between them.

This clone occurred a few times. The CDR3 end is not reached by the read, which stops 3 residues before it; the germline J gene fills it in. J is TRBJ2-5 and V is TRBV7-9; D possibly corresponds to TRBD2 (6 bases). The CDR3 covers 15 residues. The germline V gene has CDR1 SEHNR and CDR2 FQNEAQ (reference sequence). The V gene lost 3 bases and the J gene lost 4 bases, with 15 bases spanning the gap. The CDR3 bases that were read are TGTGCCAGCAGCTTCGGAGGGTTTAATCGAGAGACC. It specifies CASSFGGFNRET. In full, the CDR3 is CASSFGGFNRETQYF.

This clone was seen repeatedly, ten times or more. The CDR3 is cut off 3 residues early in the read; its end comes from the germline J gene. The rearrangement links TRBV9 to TRBJ1-5, with 7 positions matching TRBD1. This CDR3 comprises 15 residues. J gave up 6 bases and V 0 bases, and 6 bases lay outside the gene matches. Germline V gene sequence: CDR1 SGDLS, CDR2 YYNGEE. CDR3 protein: CASSVGGQSSQPQHF. The sequenced part of the CDR3 DNA is TGTGCCAGCAGCGTAGGGGGACAGAGTAGTCAGCCC.

On this clone: The read stops 3 residues short of the end of the CDR3; the missing end is completed from the germline J gene. The rearrangement joins TRBV7-9 to TRBJ2-3; D may be TRBD2 (6 bases). This CDR3 is 14 amino acids long. V shed 1 base and J shed 2 bases, with 7 bases lying between them. Germline CDR1 and CDR2: SEHNR and FQNEAQ (reference sequence). The CDR3 DNA, read in part, is TGTGCCAGCAGCTTAGGGGGGGACACAGATACG. This translates into CASSLGGDTDT. The entire CDR3 protein is CASSLGGDTDTQYF.